Each of the 11 T cell receptor beta chains below was sequenced from the same sample in a study of T cells after yellow fever vaccination. TCRdb re-derived calls from the 5' RACE reads in MiXCR, one entry per CDR3 protein. The sample records under 400,000 distinct CDR3 sequences, around 13% being singletons. Specimen: CD4+ T cells sorted from PBMCs, collected 15 days after the yellow fever booster vaccination. The receptors derive from a man younger than 35 who received the YFV17D yellow fever vaccine.

The chain carries TRBV3-1 and TRBJ2-4, with a weak D call TRBD2 (6 bases). The CDR3 consists of 16 residues. Per the germline V gene, CDR1 is LGHDT and CDR2 is YNNKEL (reference sequence). The V end was cut by 5 bases, the J end by 6 bases, with 20 bases between. The CDR3 region is CASSNGTAVIGNIQYF. The CDR3 DNA reads TGTGCCAGCAGCAACGGGACTGCCGTGATTGGAAACATTCAGTACTTC.

This chain links TRBV7-2 with TRBJ2-3; TRBD2 aligns across 9 bases. Germline values: CDR1 SGHTA, CDR2 FQGNSA. The CDR3 covers 16 residues. Losses at the gene ends were 5 bases for V and 2 bases for J; bases not matched to a gene: 8. The CDR3 DNA reads TGTGCCAGCAGCCTGACGGCGGGGGGGCCCACAGATACGCAGTATTTT. Its protein product is CASSLTAGGPTDTQYF.

This clonotype was detected only a few times. The chain uses TRBV11-1 and TRBJ2-2; TRBD2 matches 11 bases. The CDR3 loop spans 15 amino acids. CDR1 and CDR2 (germline): SGHAT, FQDESV (reference sequence). Losses at the gene ends were 5 bases for V and 5 bases for J; bases not matched to a gene: 4. The CDR3 sequence is CASSHGLAGTGELFF. The CDR3 coding sequence is TGTGCCAGCAGCCACGGACTAGCGGGTACCGGGGAGCTGTTTTTT.

V gene TRBV4-1 combines with J gene TRBJ2-3, with D unresolved. Germline V lookup: CDR1 MGHRA, CDR2 YSYEKL. The CDR3 runs 13 residues. Trimming left V 2 bases short and J 3 bases short, with 6 bases between. CDR3 bases: TGCGCCAGCAGCCAATATAGGACAGATACGCAGTATTTT. It translates to CASSQYRTDTQYF.

The gene calls are TRBV12-3 or TRBV12-4 and TRBJ2-3, with 12 bases matching TRBD2. After removal of 7 bases from V and 6 bases from J, the junction contained 5 bases not matched to a gene. CDR3 length: 14 amino acids. CDR3 amino acids: CASIKTSGGDTQYF. CDR3 sequence (DNA): TGTGCCAGCATTAAGACTAGCGGGGGCGATACGCAGTATTTT.

V is TRBV7-9 and J is TRBJ1-2, with D maybe TRBD1 (5 bases). The ends were cut back, 7 bases at V and 4 bases at J, with 19 bases in the middle. Per the germline V gene, CDR1 is SEHNR and CDR2 is FQNEAQ (reference sequence). The CDR3 extends over 15 amino acids. The CDR3 region has the DNA TGTGCCAGCATCAGACCTGGGGCGGGGCCCTATGGCTACACCTTC. Amino acids: CASIRPGAGPYGYTF.

This clonotype was observed a handful of times. This chain connects TRBV7-9 to TRBJ1-5, with 9 positions matching TRBD1. J was trimmed by 4 bases and V by 1 base; bases with no gene match: 5. This CDR3 region has 16 residues. Looked up from germline, CDR1 is SEHNR and CDR2 is FQNEAQ (reference sequence). CDR3 bases: TGTGCCAGCAGCTTAGGCGTGGGACAGGGAAATCAGCCCCAGCATTTT. This gives the protein CASSLGVGQGNQPQHF.

The chain couples TRBV6-2 or TRBV6-3 to TRBJ2-7, with 7 nucleotides matching TRBD1. The CDR3 loop spans 11 amino acids. Trimming took 10 bases from V and 5 from J; bases not matched to a gene: 5. Germline values: CDR1 MNHEY, CDR2 SVGEGT. The CDR3 DNA sequence: TGTGCCACCCGACAGGGAGACGAGCAGTACGTC. Translated, it gives CATRQGDEQYV.

This clonotype was observed a few times. The V and J genes are TRBV28 and TRBJ2-7; weak D call: TRBD2 (7 bases). The CDR3 loop spans 14 amino acids. Per the germline V gene, CDR1 is MDHEN and CDR2 is SYDVKM. Trimming stripped 2 bases from V and 2 bases from J, with 10 bases between. CDR3 region: CASSLRGGAYEQYF. The CDR3 nucleotides are TGTGCCAGCAGTTTAAGAGGGGGGGCCTACGAGCAGTACTTC. Full variable domain (remainder filled in from reference TRBV28 and TRBJ2-7): DVKVTQSSRYLVKRTGEKVFLECVQDMDHENMFWYRQDPGLGLRLIYFSYDVKMKEKGDIPEGYSVSREKKERFSLILESASTNQTSMYLCASSLRGGAYEQYFGPGTRLTVT.

This clonotype was recorded many times. V and J are TRBV20-1 and TRBJ1-2; TRBD1 might be the D (5 bases). The CDR3 runs 11 residues. Germline CDR1 DFQATT, CDR2 SNEGSKA (reference sequence). Trimming cost V 4 bases and J 7 bases, with 10 bases left between them. The CDR3 nucleotides read TGCAGTGCTACAGGGTCGGGTGGCTACACCTTC. Translated: CSATGSGGYTF.

The chain links TRBV5-5 to TRBJ1-1; D is undetermined. CDR3 size: 15 residues. V shed 5 bases and J shed 6 bases, with 20 bases lying between them. Germline V gene data show CDR1 as SGHKS and CDR2 as YYEKEE (reference sequence). CDR3 sequence reads: CASRDRGNLKAEAFF. The CDR3 DNA is TGTGCCAGCAGGGACCGTGGGAATTTAAAGGCTGAAGCTTTCTTT.